Following are 17 T cell receptor beta chains from one sample sequenced in a study of a mutant IDH1 vaccine in newly diagnosed glioma. Clones were read by immunoSEQ multiplex PCR, and TCRdb kept only the in-frame ones, dropping some. The data contain fewer than 45,000 clones, roughly 92% of them seen just once; the ten biggest clones take up 15% to 20%. Time point in this sample: baseline, week 1 (first vaccination visit). The treatment is: pre-vaccination baseline after standard-of-care therapy. The source material was PBMCs, sampled from a glioma patient treated with radiotherapy, temozolomide or both. The receptor set was obtained from a man between 18 and 29 years old with glioma.

The CDR3: CSVRQDTDTQYF. DNA for the CDR3: TGCAGCGTCCGACAGGACACAGATACGCAGTATTTT. V is TRBV29-1 and J is TRBJ2-3; tentatively, D is TRBD1 (6 bases). CDR1 and CDR2 from the germline V gene are SQVTM and ANQGSEA. This CDR3 contains 12 residues. With 6 bases removed from V and 2 bases from J, the gap between germline ends came to 9 bases.

This rearrangement joins TRBV30 to TRBJ1-1, with D unclear. Trimming removed 2 bases at V and 1 base at J, with 11 bases between. The CDR3 loop spans 14 amino acids. The germline V gene has CDR1 GTSNPN and CDR2 SVGIG (reference sequence). The CDR3 loop is CAWSLTASNTEAFF. The CDR3 DNA reads as TGTGCCTGGAGTTTGACCGCTTCGAACACTGAAGCTTTCTTT.

This clone has only one observation. This chain uses TRBV7-3 with TRBJ2-2; D is ambiguous. This CDR3 is built from 12 residues. The V gene's germline CDR1 is SGHTA and CDR2 FQGTGA. V shed 9 bases and J shed 1 base, with 6 bases lying between them. Here the CDR3 reads CASSKNTGELFF. The CDR3, as DNA: TGTGCCAGTTCCAAGAACACCGGGGAGCTGTTTTTT.

The genes are TRBV28 and TRBJ2-1; tentative D call: TRBD2 (6 bases). Trimming removed 5 bases at V and 8 bases at J, with 16 bases between. This CDR3 spans 14 amino acids. Germline V CDR1 and CDR2: MDHEN, SYDVKM. CDR3 in DNA: TGTGCCAGCAGTCCGACCCGGGAGAGGGATGAGCAGTTCTTC. Its translation: CASSPTRERDEQFF.

The rearrangement uses TRBV7-9 and TRBJ2-2; the D gene is possibly TRBD1 (6 bases). The germline gives CDR1 SEHNR, CDR2 FQNEAQ (reference sequence). The CDR3 covers 14 residues. V was cut by 10 bases and J by 4 bases, with 16 bases left in between. As DNA, the CDR3 is TGTGCCATCAGGGGAGCCGACGGCACCGGGGAGCTGTTTTTT. Encoded protein: CAIRGADGTGELFF.

This clone was picked up one time. The genes are TRBV5-4 and TRBJ1-6, with 7 bases aligning to TRBD1. Trimming cost V 2 bases and J 8 bases; bases outside gene matches: 13. CDR3 size: 17 residues. Germline assignment: CDR1 SGHNT and CDR2 YYREEE (reference sequence). The CDR3, as DNA: TGTGCCAGCAGCTTCCGCATTACAGGGGAAGGTTATTCACCCCTCCACTTT. Protein sequence: CASSFRITGEGYSPLHF.

This chain uses TRBV5-8 with TRBJ1-5; 9 nucleotides match TRBD1. Germline V gene data show CDR1 as SGHTS and CDR2 as YDEGEE. With V trimmed by 4 bases and J by 7 bases, 9 bases remained unmatched. The CDR3 covers 15 residues. The CDR3: CASSLGQGFGQPQHF. Written as DNA, the CDR3 is TGTGCCAGCAGCCTGGGACAGGGCTTTGGGCAGCCCCAGCATTTT.

J is TRBJ1-2 and V is TRBV2, with 8 bases that match TRBD1. CDR3 length: 15 residues. V was clipped by 5 bases and J by 1 base; unmatched bases: 6. CDR1 and CDR2 from the germline V gene are SNHLY and FYNNEI. The CDR3 here is CASSRRDRSNYGYTF. For the CDR3, the DNA is TGTGCCAGCAGTCGCCGGGACAGGAGTAACTATGGCTACACCTTC.

V gene TRBV2 combines with J gene TRBJ2-1, with TRBD1 matching 7 bases. This CDR3 has 11 residues. V shed 6 bases and J 12 bases; nucleotides not matched to a gene: 5. Germline V gene data show CDR1 as SNHLY and CDR2 as FYNNEI. The CDR3 DNA follows: TGTGCCAGCAGCCGGACAGGTTGGCAGTTCTTC. As protein: CASSRTGWQFF.

This rearrangement joins TRBV20-1 to TRBJ2-1; D gene ambiguous. V was cut by 5 bases and J by 7 bases, with 6 bases left in between. Germline V gives CDR1 DFQATT, CDR2 SNEGSKA (reference sequence). The CDR3 has 10 amino acids. The CDR3 sequence: CSAFINEQFF. The DNA of the CDR3 is TGCAGTGCTTTCATTAATGAGCAGTTCTTC.

The V call is TRBV6-5, the J call TRBJ2-6; D remains unclear. Trimming cost V 4 bases and J 2 bases, with 12 bases left between them. CDR1 and CDR2 from the germline V gene are MNHEY and SVGAGI. The CDR3 consists of 16 residues. CDR3 residues: CASSSPGRTGANVLTF. CDR3 sequence (DNA): TGTGCCAGCAGTTCTCCTGGACGGACTGGGGCCAACGTCCTGACTTTC.

In DNA, the CDR3 is TGTGCCAGCATTCCTAGGACAGGCTACACTGAAGCTTTCTTT. This encodes CASIPRTGYTEAFF. The chain recombines TRBV6-6 with TRBJ1-1; 7 bases match TRBD1. The CDR3 length is 14 residues. With V trimmed by 7 bases and J by 3 bases, 8 bases remained unmatched. Germline CDR1 MNHNY, CDR2 SVGAGI (reference sequence).

V is TRBV7-2 and J is TRBJ2-2, with TRBD2 identical over 7 bases. Germline CDR1 and CDR2: SGHTA and FQGNSA. The V and J ends lost 4 bases and 4 bases, in that order; junction bases with no gene match: 9. The CDR3 has 16 amino acids. The CDR3: CASSSPSGKATGELFF. Written as DNA, the CDR3 is TGTGCCAGCAGCTCCCCGAGCGGGAAGGCCACCGGGGAGCTGTTTTTT.

The rearrangement uses TRBV4-3 and TRBJ2-1; possible D gene TRBD1, 5 bases. The CDR3 totals 16 residues. V lost 0 bases, J lost 4 bases, and 13 bases lay in between. The germline V gene encodes CDR1 LGHNA and CDR2 YSLEER. This chain's CDR3 is CASSQDGPGQYNEQFF. The CDR3 DNA reads as TGCGCCAGCAGCCAAGATGGACCAGGGCAGTACAATGAGCAGTTCTTC.

The J gene is TRBJ1-3, the V gene TRBV5-1; D is ambiguous. The CDR3 loop spans 16 amino acids. V was pared by 4 bases and J by 0 bases, with 14 bases between. The germline V gene encodes CDR1 SGHRS and CDR2 YFSETQ. CDR3 residues: CASSQSSPNSGNTIYF. CDR3 sequence (DNA): TGCGCCAGCAGCCAGTCATCCCCCAACTCTGGAAACACCATATATTTT.

The V call is TRBV5-1, the J call TRBJ1-1; D remains unclear. Germline lookup yields CDR1 SGHRS and CDR2 YFSETQ. This CDR3 is built from 15 residues. V was pared by 3 bases and J by 0 bases, with 12 bases between. The CDR3 DNA reads as TGCGCCAGCAGCTCAGCCCACAAACTGAACACTGAAGCTTTCTTT. Its translation: CASSSAHKLNTEAFF.

The chain couples TRBV7-9 to TRBJ2-7; 7 positions match TRBD2. Germline V gene data show CDR1 as SEHNR and CDR2 as FQNEAQ (reference sequence). This CDR3 contains 13 residues. Trimming at V came to 5 bases and at J to 5 bases, leaving 6 bases not matched to a gene. The CDR3 protein is CASSAPTSNEQYF. The CDR3 coding sequence is TGTGCCAGCAGCGCCCCGACTAGCAACGAGCAGTACTTC. The full variable domain, in which reference TRBV7-9 and TRBJ2-7 provide the parts outside the CDR3, is DTGVSQNPRHKITKRGQNVTFRCDPISEHNRLYWYRQTLGQGPEFLTYFQNEAQLEKSRLLSDRFSAERPKGSFSTLEIQRTEQGDSAMYLCASSAPTSNEQYFGPGTRLTVT.